These T cell receptor beta chains were read from a single sample in a study of blood T cell repertoires in COVID-19. TCRdb keeps only in-frame clones here, not all; method: immunoSEQ multiplex PCR. The sample contains about 42,000 clones, 75% to 90% of which appear only once. The sample was peripheral blood. These TCRs come from a man aged 25-45 years with active or convalescent COVID-19. CDR3s include the opening cysteine and the closing phenylalanine or tryptophan. A D gene is named only where the DNA matches it firmly. Expanded clones get a size class; other rows say once, few or many, or leave the size out.

J	V	D	size	DNA	CDR3
TRBJ2-6	TRBV7-3	TRBD1	.	TGTGCCAGCAGCCTACAGGGGGCCCCCTCTGGGGCCAACGTCCTGACTTTC	CASSLQGAPSGANVLTF
TRBJ1-6	TRBV27	.	.	TGTGCCAGCACTCATCCGGGACAACCAAATTCACCCCTCCACTTT	CASTHPGQPNSPLHF
TRBJ1-4	TRBV4-1	.	.	TGCGCCAGCAGCTCAAGAGGCGGGGGCGGACTGTTTTTT	CASSSRGGGGLFF
TRBJ1-1	TRBV6-1	.	.	TGTGCCAGCAGTGGCAGTGGAGGGATCTCTATGAACACTGAAGCTTTCTTT	CASSGSGGISMNTEAFF
TRBJ1-1	TRBV3-1/TRBV3-2	.	few	TGTGCCAGCAGCCCCCTCGGGGTGGGCACTGAAGCTTTCTTT	CASSPLGVGTEAFF
TRBJ2-1	TRBV5-1	.	.	TGCGCCAGCAGCTTGGCCCCTTATGGGGGGGGCGATGAGCAGTTCTTC	CASSLAPYGGGDEQFF
TRBJ1-2	TRBV10-3	TRBD1	.	TGTGCCATCAGTGAGTCGAAGGGGGCTTTAACCGGCTACACCTTC	CAISESKGALTGYTF
TRBJ1-2	TRBV6-2/TRBV6-3	TRBD1	few	TGTGCCAGCAGTCGACAGGGGATCTATGGCTACACCTTC	CASSRQGIYGYTF
TRBJ2-3	TRBV7-8	TRBD1	.	TGTGCCAGCAGCATCAGACAGGGGGCGAGTCGTAGGACAGATACGCAGTATTTT	CASSIRQGASRRTDTQYF
TRBJ2-3	TRBV27	.	.	TGTGCCAGCAGGAATTTCGCGGGGGCGGGCACAGATACGCAGTATTTT	CASRNFAGAGTDTQYF
TRBJ2-7	TRBV3-1/TRBV3-2	.	.	TGTGCCAGCAGCGAAGACAGCGATAACTACGAGCAGTACTTC	CASSEDSDNYEQYF
TRBJ2-1	TRBV4-1	.	.	TGCGCCAGCAGCCAAGATCTGGGGACAAACTCCTACAATGAGCAGTTCTTC	CASSQDLGTNSYNEQFF
TRBJ2-5	TRBV7-3	TRBD1	.	TGTGCCAGCAGCTTAAATAGCAGGGGGTCGGAAGAGACCCAGTACTTC	CASSLNSRGSEETQYF
TRBJ1-4	TRBV6-5	.	.	TGTGCCAGCAGTTACCGGACAGCAAATGAAAAACTGTTTTTT	CASSYRTANEKLFF
TRBJ2-5	TRBV3-1/TRBV3-2	TRBD1	.	TGTGCCAGCAGCCCCGGGACAGGGTTTTTTCTTCGAAGGCAAAAAGAGACCCAGTACTTC	CASSPGTGFFLRRQKETQYF
TRBJ1-5	TRBV6-1	TRBD1	.	TGTGCCAGCAGTGGGACAGGGTACGTCCGCAATCAGCCCCAGCATTTT	CASSGTGYVRNQPQHF
TRBJ2-1	TRBV7-9	.	few	TGTGCCAGCAGCCCAGGACCTACAGGGGAGCAGTTCTTC	CASSPGPTGEQFF
TRBJ2-3	TRBV4-2	TRBD2	.	TGTGCCAGCAGCCAAGGGCTAGCGGGAGATGGCACAGATACGCAGTATTTT	CASSQGLAGDGTDTQYF
TRBJ2-4	TRBV6-5	TRBD2	.	TGTGCCAGCAGTTCCCAAGGTAGCGGGAGTTGGAACATTCAGTACTTC	CASSSQGSGSWNIQYF
TRBJ1-5	TRBV7-9	.	.	TGTGCCAGCAGCTCGTCCCGGGGGGGCCTGGGCAATCAGCCCCAGCATTTT	CASSSSRGGLGNQPQHF
TRBJ2-2	TRBV6-5	.	.	TGTGCCAGCAGACAGGAAACGAACACCGGGGAGCTGTTTTTT	CASRQETNTGELFF
TRBJ1-2	TRBV6-5	.	.	TGTGCCAGCAGGCCAGAAGAGGAAAACTATGGCTACACCTTC	CASRPEEENYGYTF
TRBJ2-5	TRBV27	TRBD1	.	TGTGCCAGCGCATCCGGGACAGGGGTATCAGAGACCCAGTACTTC	CASASGTGVSETQYF
TRBJ2-3	TRBV6-6	.	.	TGTGCCAGCAGAAAGACTAGGGCATCGGATACGCAGTATTTT	CASRKTRASDTQYF
TRBJ2-7	TRBV12-3/TRBV12-4	.	.	TGTGCCAGCAGTTTATGGGGGCAGGACGAGCAGTACTTC	CASSLWGQDEQYF
TRBJ2-5	TRBV19	TRBD2	.	TGTGCCAGTAGTCCCCAGGGGGGACAGGGACTAGCGGGGCTTAGACAAGAGACCCAGTACTTC	CASSPQGGQGLAGLRQETQYF
TRBJ1-6	TRBV7-2	.	.	TGTGCCAGCAGTGTTAGGGAGAGCTCCTATAATTCACCCCTCCACTTT	CASSVRESSYNSPLHF
TRBJ1-1	TRBV7-8	TRBD1	.	TGTGCCAGCAGCCTACAGGGGGCGGTCACTGAAGCTTTCTTT	CASSLQGAVTEAFF
TRBJ1-2	TRBV5-4	.	.	TGTGCCAGCAGCGATAGACTCTGGGGCTACACCTTC	CASSDRLWGYTF
TRBJ1-1	TRBV7-9	.	once	TGTGCCAGCAGCACCACAGGGATAGTCACTGAAGCTTTCTTT	CASSTTGIVTEAFF
TRBJ1-4	TRBV24-1	.	.	TGTGCCACCAGTCAGTCAGGGGCCGCAAATAATGAAAAACTGTTTTTT	CATSQSGAANNEKLFF
TRBJ1-2	TRBV2	TRBD1	.	TGTGCCAGCAAGGGGCAGGGGGACGGCTACACCTTC	CASKGQGDGYTF
TRBJ2-7	TRBV27	.	.	TGTGCCAGCAGTTTAGACGGCCGGGGTTACGAGCAGTACTTC	CASSLDGRGYEQYF
TRBJ1-6	TRBV3-1/TRBV3-2	TRBD1	.	TGTGCCAGCAGCCGACTTGGAGGGGGCGCGTCCTATAATTCACCCCTCCACTTT	CASSRLGGGASYNSPLHF
TRBJ2-5	TRBV3-1/TRBV3-2	TRBD2	.	TGTGCCAGCAGCCAAAAAGGAGCTAGCGGGAGAGGGGGGACCCAGTACTTC	CASSQKGASGRGGTQYF
TRBJ2-2	TRBV4-1	TRBD2	few	TGCGCCAGCAGCCAGACCAGGGAGGGGCCCACCGGGGAGCTGTTTTTT	CASSQTREGPTGELFF
TRBJ2-2	TRBV15	TRBD2	.	TGTGCCACCAGCAACCCACCCCGCGGGGGGAGGGGGAACACCGGGGAGCTGTTTTTT	CATSNPPRGGRGNTGELFF
TRBJ1-5	TRBV9	.	once	TGTGCCAGCAGCGTTTCGGGGGACAATCAGCCCCAGCATTTT	CASSVSGDNQPQHF
TRBJ1-2	TRBV7-9	TRBD1	.	TGTGCCAGCAGCACCCAGGGGGCGCGGAACTATGGCTACACCTTC	CASSTQGARNYGYTF
TRBJ2-3	TRBV4-2	TRBD2	.	TGTGCCAGCAGCCAGGGAGGGCCCTCCGATACGCAGTATTTT	CASSQGGPSDTQYF